This T cell receptor (beta chain) was obtained from a study of T cell responses to AZD1222 COVID-19 vaccine. General observations from the study: An increase in Spike-specific TCR breadth and depth was observed after two AZD1222 doses. Distributed over spike, vaccine-associated CD4 TCRs predominated at 160-218 and 743-854. Sampling that yielded the repertoires occurred only after the peak T cell response. Only a handful of AZD1222 recipients were seropositive at baseline.

The table came from immunoSEQ multiplex PCR; TCRdb's copy has only in-frame clones and leaves some out. Among about 160,000 clones, about 91% were seen once, and the ten largest hold approximately 0.98%. The germline CDR1 and CDR2 sequences are ENHRY and SYGVKD. The V and J ends lost 8 bases and 1 base respectively, with 14 bases between them. The CDR3 runs to 14 residues. Notes on this clone: Antigen specificity is unknown.

The chain combines TRBV10-3 with TRBJ2-5, with a possible D match to TRBD1 (6 bases). This TCR came from an adult who received the AZD1222 COVID-19 vaccine. The specimen was peripheral blood, collected 28 days after the second AZD1222 dose. CDR3 nucleotides: TGTGCCATCGGGCCAGGGGTATCCCAAGAGACCCAGTACTTC. Its translation is CAIGPGVSQETQYF.